Listed below are T cell receptor beta chains from one sample, sequenced in a study of T cells in Graves' hyperthyroidism and ophthalmopathy. TCRdb processed the multiplex PCR reads anew with MiXCR; each CDR3 protein has one entry. The table includes around 600,000 distinct CDR3 sequences, about a sixth detected once. Sequenced input: blood. The source is a woman in her thirties or forties with Graves' ophthalmopathy. CDR3s include the opening cysteine and the closing phenylalanine or tryptophan. A D gene is named only where the DNA matches it firmly. Only some rows state a clone size, as once, few, many or a class for expanded clones.

-	TRBD2	TRBJ2-7	TRBV20-1	CSARMAGGAFEQYF	TGCAGTGCTAGAATGGCCGGGGGGGCGTTCGAGCAGTACTTC
-	TRBD1	TRBJ2-7	TRBV29-1	CSVGQGGLEQYF	TGCAGCGTTGGACAGGGGGGATTGGAGCAGTACTTC
few	-	TRBJ1-4	TRBV14	CASSQGLGILSEKLFF	TGTGCCAGCAGCCAAGGGCTGGGGATTCTGAGTGAAAAACTGTTTTTT
few	-	TRBJ2-3	TRBV7-9	CASSLGAGSDTDTQYF	TGTGCCAGCAGCTTAGGGGCTGGGTCCGACACAGATACGCAGTATTTT
-	TRBD2	TRBJ2-4	TRBV6-1	CASSESLGTSGDIQYF	TGTGCCAGCAGTGAATCCCTGGGGACCAGCGGGGACATTCAGTACTTC
-	-	TRBJ2-3	TRBV7-3	CASSYSHPPGAGTDTQYF	TGTGCCAGCAGCTACTCTCACCCCCCGGGGGCGGGCACAGATACGCAGTATTTT
few	-	TRBJ1-6	TRBV10-2	CASSDSPRVNSPLHF	TGCGCCAGCAGTGACTCGCCAAGGGTCAATTCACCCCTCCACTTT
many	TRBD2	TRBJ2-7	TRBV29-1	CSVSGRSSYEQYF	TGCAGCGTAAGCGGGAGAAGCTCCTACGAGCAGTACTTC
-	TRBD1	TRBJ1-5	TRBV4-3	CASSQEATGGFRQPQHF	TGCGCCAGCAGCCAAGAAGCGACAGGGGGGTTTCGTCAGCCCCAGCATTTT
many	TRBD2	TRBJ2-3	TRBV7-3	CASSLVGLAGDTQYF	TGTGCCAGCAGCTTAGTCGGACTAGCGGGAGATACGCAGTATTTT
many	TRBD1	TRBJ2-1	TRBV3-1	CASSRRQGAIHEQFF	TGTGCCAGCAGCCGTCGGCAGGGGGCCATCCATGAGCAGTTCTTC
once	TRBD1	TRBJ2-2	TRBV12-3/TRBV12-4	CASSLGGTGSTGELFF	TGTGCCAGCAGTTTAGGGGGGACAGGGAGCACCGGGGAGCTGTTTTTT
few	TRBD1	TRBJ1-6	TRBV7-2	CASSLIPTGRNSPLHF	TGTGCCAGCAGCTTAATCCCGACAGGGAGGAATTCACCCCTCCACTTT
few	TRBD1	TRBJ2-7	TRBV15	CATSPGTAAEQYF	TGTGCCACCAGCCCCGGGACAGCAGCCGAGCAGTACTTC
once	-	TRBJ2-3	TRBV7-9	CASSLGLWGQRDTQYF	TGTGCCAGCAGCTTAGGCTTGTGGGGGCAGAGAGATACGCAGTATTTT
-	-	TRBJ2-5	TRBV5-1	CASSPTGPPQETQYF	TGCGCCAGCAGCCCGACAGGCCCACCACAAGAGACCCAGTACTTC